Listed below are T cell receptor beta chains from one sample, sequenced in a study of CD8+ T cells in alopecia areata. The data were produced by immunoSEQ multiplex PCR, yet TCRdb's version contains in-frame clones alone and is incomplete. The sample lists 190,000 or so clones, 58% occurring once. The sample here was CD4+ T cells sorted from blood, taken at week 24, from a patient treated with tofacitinib. Receptor source: a human donor with alopecia areata. Both conserved end residues are part of each CDR3. The D gene is left open where the match is weak. Part of the rows lack a size; the others show once, few, many or a class for expanded clones.

v_call: TRBV9; d_call: TRBD1; j_call: TRBJ2-5; clone_size: NA; cdr3_nt: TGTGCCAGCGGACAGGGAGGTGAGACCCAGTACTTC; cdr3_aa: CASGQGGETQYF
v_call: TRBV2; d_call: NA; j_call: TRBJ2-6; clone_size: NA; cdr3_nt: TGTGCCAGCAGCTATCGGGGGACTGGGGCCAACGTCCTGACTTTC; cdr3_aa: CASSYRGTGANVLTF
v_call: TRBV7-2; d_call: TRBD1; j_call: TRBJ2-5; clone_size: NA; cdr3_nt: TGTGCCAGCAGCACCCGACAGGGGGCTTCAGGAGAGACCCAGTACTTC; cdr3_aa: CASSTRQGASGETQYF
v_call: TRBV7-9; d_call: TRBD1; j_call: TRBJ1-2; clone_size: few; cdr3_nt: TGTGCCAGCAGCTTAGATCCAGGGGGAAATGGCTACACCTTC; cdr3_aa: CASSLDPGGNGYTF
v_call: TRBV6-5; d_call: TRBD1; j_call: TRBJ1-2; clone_size: NA; cdr3_nt: TGTGCCAGCAGTTACTCCGGGGTCGCAGGGGGCTATGGCTACACCTTC; cdr3_aa: CASSYSGVAGGYGYTF
v_call: TRBV5-6; d_call: TRBD1; j_call: TRBJ2-5; clone_size: NA; cdr3_nt: TGTGCCAGCACCCCGCAAGGGGGCGGAGAGACCCAGTACTTC; cdr3_aa: CASTPQGGGETQYF
v_call: TRBV27; d_call: TRBD2; j_call: TRBJ2-1; clone_size: NA; cdr3_nt: TGTGCCAGCAGGAGCTATCCACCCGGGACTAGAGGTAATGAGCAGTTCTTC; cdr3_aa: CASRSYPPGTRGNEQFF
v_call: TRBV6-6; d_call: TRBD1; j_call: TRBJ2-4; clone_size: NA; cdr3_nt: TGTGCCAGCAGACCCGGACAGGGAAAGGCCAAAAACATTCAGTACTTC; cdr3_aa: CASRPGQGKAKNIQYF
v_call: TRBV27; d_call: NA; j_call: TRBJ2-7; clone_size: NA; cdr3_nt: TGTGCCAGCAGTTTTGACCCGGGCTACGAGCAGTACTTC; cdr3_aa: CASSFDPGYEQYF
v_call: TRBV5-6; d_call: TRBD1; j_call: TRBJ2-5; clone_size: NA; cdr3_nt: TGTGCCAGCAGCCCGGACAGGGGCGGAAGAGAGACCCAGTACTTC; cdr3_aa: CASSPDRGGRETQYF
v_call: TRBV27; d_call: TRBD1; j_call: TRBJ1-2; clone_size: NA; cdr3_nt: TGTGCCAGCAGTTTATCCGGGACAGGGAACTATGGCTACACCTTC; cdr3_aa: CASSLSGTGNYGYTF
v_call: TRBV5-6; d_call: NA; j_call: TRBJ2-5; clone_size: NA; cdr3_nt: TGTGCCAGCAGCCAGCCGGGGGCCCAAGAGACCCAGTACTTC; cdr3_aa: CASSQPGAQETQYF
v_call: TRBV18; d_call: NA; j_call: TRBJ2-7; clone_size: NA; cdr3_nt: TGTGCCAGCTCACCACCGTCGGAATCCGAGCAGTACTTC; cdr3_aa: CASSPPSESEQYF
v_call: TRBV18; d_call: NA; j_call: TRBJ1-1; clone_size: NA; cdr3_nt: TGTGCCAGCTCCGAAACGGGACACGTGAACACTGAAGCTTTCTTT; cdr3_aa: CASSETGHVNTEAFF
v_call: TRBV4-3; d_call: TRBD2; j_call: TRBJ2-5; clone_size: NA; cdr3_nt: TGCGCCAGCAGCCAACGGGAGGTTCCCCAAGAGACCCAGTACTTC; cdr3_aa: CASSQREVPQETQYF
v_call: TRBV28; d_call: NA; j_call: TRBJ1-5; clone_size: NA; cdr3_nt: TGTGCCAGCATGAGGAGGGGGATAGGCAATCAGCCCCAGCATTTT; cdr3_aa: CASMRRGIGNQPQHF
v_call: TRBV2; d_call: NA; j_call: TRBJ2-5; clone_size: few; cdr3_nt: TGTGCCAGCAGGACAGACCGAGAGACCCAGTACTTC; cdr3_aa: CASRTDRETQYF
v_call: TRBV28; d_call: TRBD1; j_call: TRBJ1-2; clone_size: NA; cdr3_nt: TGTGCCAGCAGTCTAACAGGGGGAACTATGTATGGCTACACCTTC; cdr3_aa: CASSLTGGTMYGYTF
v_call: TRBV11-1; d_call: TRBD1; j_call: TRBJ2-4; clone_size: NA; cdr3_nt: TGTGCCAGCAGCTTAATACAGGGGCGGAACATTCAGTACTTC; cdr3_aa: CASSLIQGRNIQYF
v_call: TRBV5-5; d_call: NA; j_call: TRBJ1-6; clone_size: NA; cdr3_nt: TGTGCCAGCAGCTCGATCTACCGAGGGGGCTATAATTCACCCCTCCACTTT; cdr3_aa: CASSSIYRGGYNSPLHF
v_call: TRBV30; d_call: NA; j_call: TRBJ1-1; clone_size: NA; cdr3_nt: TGTGCCTGGAGCCCGATGGCAGGGTACACTGAAGCTTTCTTT; cdr3_aa: CAWSPMAGYTEAFF
v_call: TRBV4-1; d_call: NA; j_call: TRBJ1-2; clone_size: NA; cdr3_nt: TGCGCCAGCAGCCAAGATGGGGGGTATGGCTACACCTTC; cdr3_aa: CASSQDGGYGYTF
v_call: TRBV2; d_call: TRBD1; j_call: TRBJ2-3; clone_size: few; cdr3_nt: TGTGCCAGCAGTGCCTCGACAGGGTTGGGGCAGTATTTT; cdr3_aa: CASSASTGLGQYF
v_call: TRBV5-1; d_call: NA; j_call: TRBJ2-6; clone_size: NA; cdr3_nt: TGCGCCAGCAGCTTGGTTCCGGGGGCCAACGTCCTGACTTTC; cdr3_aa: CASSLVPGANVLTF
v_call: TRBV2; d_call: NA; j_call: TRBJ1-5; clone_size: few; cdr3_nt: TGTGCCAGCAGTGACACCTCATATCAGCCCCAGCATTTT; cdr3_aa: CASSDTSYQPQHF
v_call: TRBV2; d_call: NA; j_call: TRBJ2-7; clone_size: few; cdr3_nt: TGTGCCAGCAGACCTCCCTCCTGGGCGGTTACCTACGAGCAGTACTTC; cdr3_aa: CASRPPSWAVTYEQYF
v_call: TRBV4-1; d_call: TRBD1; j_call: TRBJ1-6; clone_size: NA; cdr3_nt: TGCGCCAGCAGCCAATTTCACCACAGGGGATCCTCACCCCTCCACTTT; cdr3_aa: CASSQFHHRGSSPLHF
v_call: TRBV23-1; d_call: NA; j_call: TRBJ1-2; clone_size: NA; cdr3_nt: TGCGCCAGCAGTCAAACCCTTCCGACCCAGGAACTTTATGGCTACACCTTC; cdr3_aa: CASSQTLPTQELYGYTF
v_call: TRBV5-1; d_call: NA; j_call: TRBJ2-3; clone_size: NA; cdr3_nt: TGCGCCAGCAGCTTGGTATTCGGAAGCACAGATACGCAGTATTTT; cdr3_aa: CASSLVFGSTDTQYF
v_call: TRBV29-1; d_call: NA; j_call: TRBJ2-7; clone_size: NA; cdr3_nt: TGCAGCGTTGGAGAGGGCAGCCACGAGCAGTACTTC; cdr3_aa: CSVGEGSHEQYF
v_call: TRBV7-2; d_call: NA; j_call: TRBJ2-5; clone_size: NA; cdr3_nt: TGTGCCAGCAGCGAAAACCGACGGGCTCAAGAGACCCAGTACTTC; cdr3_aa: CASSENRRAQETQYF
v_call: TRBV7-2; d_call: TRBD2; j_call: TRBJ2-7; clone_size: NA; cdr3_nt: TGTGCCAGCAGCTTAGCTAGCGGGGGAACCTCCTACGAGCAGTACTTC; cdr3_aa: CASSLASGGTSYEQYF
v_call: TRBV4-2; d_call: TRBD1; j_call: TRBJ1-3; clone_size: once; cdr3_nt: TGTGCCAGCAGCCCAGGACAGGGGAGTTCTGGAAACACCATATATTTT; cdr3_aa: CASSPGQGSSGNTIYF
v_call: TRBV29-1; d_call: NA; j_call: TRBJ2-7; clone_size: NA; cdr3_nt: TGCAGCGTTGATAAGGGGACCTACGAGCAGTACTTC; cdr3_aa: CSVDKGTYEQYF
v_call: TRBV2; d_call: NA; j_call: TRBJ2-1; clone_size: few; cdr3_nt: TGTGCCAGCATGTTCTGGAGAACTTACAATGAGCAGTTCTTC; cdr3_aa: CASMFWRTYNEQFF
v_call: TRBV7-2; d_call: NA; j_call: TRBJ2-7; clone_size: NA; cdr3_nt: TGTGCCAGCAGCCCAGCAGGGGGGTCCTACGAGCAGTACTTC; cdr3_aa: CASSPAGGSYEQYF
v_call: TRBV30; d_call: NA; j_call: TRBJ1-5; clone_size: NA; cdr3_nt: TGTGCCTGGAGTGTAGAACTGTTCAATCAGCCCCAGCATTTT; cdr3_aa: CAWSVELFNQPQHF
v_call: TRBV9; d_call: NA; j_call: TRBJ2-7; clone_size: NA; cdr3_nt: TGTGCCAGCAGTTACGGGAGCTCCTACGAGCAGTACTTC; cdr3_aa: CASSYGSSYEQYF
v_call: TRBV2; d_call: NA; j_call: TRBJ1-2; clone_size: few; cdr3_nt: TGTGCCAGCAGTGAAGACCCGTTCGCAGACTATGGCTACACCTTC; cdr3_aa: CASSEDPFADYGYTF